Below are 2 T cell receptor beta chains sequenced from a single sample in a study of cytomegalovirus exposure and HLA in healthy donors. Clones were read by immunoSEQ multiplex PCR, and TCRdb kept only the in-frame ones, dropping some. The repertoire holds roughly 250,000 clones, with 70% to 90% as singletons. The sample was PBMCs. All receptors come from a woman in her 30s in good health and CMV-seropositive.

CDR3 sequence: CASRRTGQGNEKLFF. The CDR3 DNA reads as TGTGCCAGCCGAAGGACAGGGCAAGGGAATGAAAAACTGTTTTTT. V usage is TRBV2 and J usage is TRBJ1-4; 8 bases fit TRBD1. The CDR3 covers 15 residues. The junction had 10 bases not matched to a gene; V was cut back by 8 bases and J by 5 bases. Germline CDR1 is SNHLY and CDR2 is FYNNEI.

As DNA, the CDR3 is TGTGCCAGCAGTGGAAGATCGAGAGAAGCTTTCTTT. It encodes CASSGRSREAFF. The chain is built from TRBV2 and TRBJ1-1; D not resolved. CDR1 is SNHLY, CDR2 FYNNEI, per germline. V lost 4 bases and J 8 bases, leaving 11 bases between the germline ends. The CDR3 runs 12 residues.